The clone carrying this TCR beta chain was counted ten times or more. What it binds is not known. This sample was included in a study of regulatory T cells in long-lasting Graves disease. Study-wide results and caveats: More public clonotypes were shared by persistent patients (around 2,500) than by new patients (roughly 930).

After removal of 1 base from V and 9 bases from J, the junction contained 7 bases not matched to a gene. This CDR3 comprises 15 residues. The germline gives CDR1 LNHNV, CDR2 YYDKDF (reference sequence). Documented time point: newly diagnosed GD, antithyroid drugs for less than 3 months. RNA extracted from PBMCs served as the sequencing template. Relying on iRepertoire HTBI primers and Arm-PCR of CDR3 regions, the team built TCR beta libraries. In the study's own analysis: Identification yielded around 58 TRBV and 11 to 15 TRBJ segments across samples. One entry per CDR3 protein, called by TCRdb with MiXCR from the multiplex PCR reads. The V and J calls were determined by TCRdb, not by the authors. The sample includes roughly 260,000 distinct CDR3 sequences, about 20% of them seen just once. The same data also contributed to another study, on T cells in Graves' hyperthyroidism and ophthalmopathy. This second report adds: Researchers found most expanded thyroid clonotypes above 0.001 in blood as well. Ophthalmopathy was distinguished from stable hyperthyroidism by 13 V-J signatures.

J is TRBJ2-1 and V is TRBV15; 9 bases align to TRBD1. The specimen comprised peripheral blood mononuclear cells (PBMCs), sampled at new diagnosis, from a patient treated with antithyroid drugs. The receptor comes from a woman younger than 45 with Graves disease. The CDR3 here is CATSRVTGGGGEQFF. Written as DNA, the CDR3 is TGTGCCACCAGCAGAGTGACAGGGGGAGGGGGTGAGCAGTTCTTC.